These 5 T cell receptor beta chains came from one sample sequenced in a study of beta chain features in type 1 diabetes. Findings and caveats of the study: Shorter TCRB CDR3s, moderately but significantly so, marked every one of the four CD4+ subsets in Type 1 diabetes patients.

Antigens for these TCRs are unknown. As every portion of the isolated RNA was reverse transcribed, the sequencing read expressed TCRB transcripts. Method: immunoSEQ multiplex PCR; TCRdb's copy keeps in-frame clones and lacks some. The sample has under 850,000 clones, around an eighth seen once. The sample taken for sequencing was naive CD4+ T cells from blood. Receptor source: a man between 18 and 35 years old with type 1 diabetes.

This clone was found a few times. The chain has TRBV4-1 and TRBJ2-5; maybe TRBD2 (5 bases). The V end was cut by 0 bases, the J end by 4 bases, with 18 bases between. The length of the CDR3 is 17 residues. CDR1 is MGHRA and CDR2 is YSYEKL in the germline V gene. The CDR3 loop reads CASSQDGKVGSGETQYF. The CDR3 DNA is TGCGCCAGCAGCCAAGATGGAAAGGTTGGGAGTGGAGAGACCCAGTACTTC.

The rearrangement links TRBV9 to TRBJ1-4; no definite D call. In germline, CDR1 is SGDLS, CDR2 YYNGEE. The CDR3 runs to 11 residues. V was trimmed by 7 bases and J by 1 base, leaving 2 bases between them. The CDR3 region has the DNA TGTGCCAGCGGAACTAATGAAAAACTGTTTTTT. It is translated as CASGTNEKLFF.

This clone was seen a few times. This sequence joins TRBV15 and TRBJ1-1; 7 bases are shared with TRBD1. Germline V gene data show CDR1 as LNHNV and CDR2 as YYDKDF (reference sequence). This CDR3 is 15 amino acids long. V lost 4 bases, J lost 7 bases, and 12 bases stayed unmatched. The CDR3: CATSTDGTVVIEAFF. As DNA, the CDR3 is TGTGCCACCAGCACAGACGGGACAGTGGTAATTGAAGCTTTCTTT.

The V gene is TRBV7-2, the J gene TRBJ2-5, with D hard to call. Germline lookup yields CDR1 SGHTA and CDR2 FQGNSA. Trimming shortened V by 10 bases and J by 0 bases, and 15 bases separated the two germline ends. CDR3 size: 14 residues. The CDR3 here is CANTDGPDQETQYF. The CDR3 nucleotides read TGTGCCAATACGGACGGTCCGGACCAAGAGACCCAGTACTTC.

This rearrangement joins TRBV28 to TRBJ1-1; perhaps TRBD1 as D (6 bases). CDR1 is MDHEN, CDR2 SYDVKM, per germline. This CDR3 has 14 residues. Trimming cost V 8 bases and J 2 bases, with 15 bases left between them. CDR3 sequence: CASHLGGANTEAFF. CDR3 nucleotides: TGTGCCAGCCACCTTGGGGGGGCCAACACTGAAGCTTTCTTT.